This T cell receptor delta chain was recorded in a study of gamma-delta chains in newborns, infants, children. Study in general: Innate gammadelta T cells reportedly expand polyclonally right after birth, driven by microbial exposure, per the title.

This clone was seen a few times. TCRdb repeated clone calling on the reads with CATT. The table includes approximately 11,000 delta-chain clones, over 8% detected once. The sequence derives from a child who was a newborn, infant or young child, either healthy, febrile or measles-vaccinated (not recorded which). Sequencing was performed on blood.

Here the CDR3 reads CACDQLEYTDKLIF. DNA for the CDR3: TGTGCCTGTGACCAACTGGAGTACACCGATAAACTCATCTTT. V is TRDV2 and J is TRDJ1, with D perhaps matching TRDD3 (5 bases). This CDR3 has 14 residues. Trimming stripped 3 bases from V and 0 bases from J, with 10 bases between. Germline V gene sequence: CDR1 GEAIGNYY, CDR2 EKD.